This TCR beta chain was retrieved from a study of blood T cell repertoires in COVID-19. The table came from immunoSEQ multiplex PCR; TCRdb's copy has only in-frame clones and leaves some out. Here the sample spans 150,000 to 200,000 clones, 70% to 80% being singletons. Trimming stripped 3 bases from V and 5 bases from J, with 6 bases between. The CDR3 sequence is 12 residues long. Germline V lookup: CDR1 SGHVS, CDR2 FNYEAQ. The source of this sequence is a woman aged 40 to 50 with COVID-19, enrolled during active disease. V is TRBV7-6 and J is TRBJ2-3; D is unresolved. Material for sequencing was peripheral blood. This chain's CDR3 is CASSLRLDTQYF. The CDR3 DNA follows: TGTGCCAGCAGCTTGCGGCTAGATACGCAGTATTTT.